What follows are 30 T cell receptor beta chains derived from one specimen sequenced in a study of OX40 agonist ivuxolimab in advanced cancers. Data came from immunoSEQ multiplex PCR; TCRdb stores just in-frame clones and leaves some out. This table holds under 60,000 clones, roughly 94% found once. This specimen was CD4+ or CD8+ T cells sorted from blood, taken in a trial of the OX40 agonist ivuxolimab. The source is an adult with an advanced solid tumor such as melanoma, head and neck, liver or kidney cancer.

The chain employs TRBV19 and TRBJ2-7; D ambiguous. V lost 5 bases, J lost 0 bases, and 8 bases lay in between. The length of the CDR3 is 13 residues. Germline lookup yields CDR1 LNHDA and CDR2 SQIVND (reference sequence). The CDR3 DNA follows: TGTGCCAGTAGTCCCCGGGTCTCCTACGAGCAGTACTTC. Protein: CASSPRVSYEQYF.

The CDR3 DNA follows: TGTGCCAGCAGCTCAGGATACGAGCAGTACTTC. Encoded protein: CASSSGYEQYF. The V gene is TRBV5-5, the J gene TRBJ2-7; D is undetermined. The germline V and J ends were trimmed by 3 bases and 4 bases, with 5 bases remaining between them. There are 11 residues in the CDR3. Germline CDR1 reads SGHKS; CDR2 reads YYEKEE (reference sequence).

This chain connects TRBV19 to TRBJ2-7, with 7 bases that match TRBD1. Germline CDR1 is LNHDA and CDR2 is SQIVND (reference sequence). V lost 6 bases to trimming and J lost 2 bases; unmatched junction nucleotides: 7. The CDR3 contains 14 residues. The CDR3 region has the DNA TGTGCCAGTAGCGAAACGGGACAGCCCTACGAGCAGTACTTC. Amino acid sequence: CASSETGQPYEQYF. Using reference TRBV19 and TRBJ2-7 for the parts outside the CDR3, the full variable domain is DGGITQSPKYLFRKEGQNVTLSCEQNLNHDAMYWYRQDPGQGLRLIYYSQIVNDFQKGDIAEGYSVSREKKESFPLTVTSAQKNPTAFYLCASSETGQPYEQYFGPGTRLTVT.

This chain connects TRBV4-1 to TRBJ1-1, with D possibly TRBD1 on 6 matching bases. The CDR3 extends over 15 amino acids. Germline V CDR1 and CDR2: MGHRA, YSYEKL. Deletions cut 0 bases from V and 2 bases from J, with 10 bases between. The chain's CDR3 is CASSQEYRENTEAFF. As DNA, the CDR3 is TGCGCCAGCAGCCAAGAATACAGGGAAAACACTGAAGCTTTCTTT.

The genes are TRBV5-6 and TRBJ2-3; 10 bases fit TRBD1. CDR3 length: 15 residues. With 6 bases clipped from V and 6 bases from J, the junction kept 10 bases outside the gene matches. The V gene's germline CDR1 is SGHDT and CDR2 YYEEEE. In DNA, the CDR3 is TGTGCCAGCACCACGGACAGGGGGTGGTATGATACGCAGTATTTT. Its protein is CASTTDRGWYDTQYF.

CDR3 sequence: CAHLGPVIYGYTF. The CDR3 region has the DNA TGTGCCCACCTCGGACCTGTGATCTATGGCTACACCTTC. The V and J genes are TRBV30 and TRBJ1-2, with unresolved D. Between the trimmed V and J ends, which lost 8 bases and 4 bases, there was a span of 17 bases. CDR3 length equals 13 residues. Germline V lookup: CDR1 GTSNPN, CDR2 SVGIG (reference sequence). Drawing the rest from reference TRBV30 and TRBJ1-2, the complete variable domain is SQTIHQWPATLVQPVGSPLSLECTVEGTSNPNLYWYRQAAGRGLQLLFYSVGIGQISSEVPQNLSASRPQDRQFILSSKKLLLSDSGFYLCAHLGPVIYGYTFGSGTRLTVV.

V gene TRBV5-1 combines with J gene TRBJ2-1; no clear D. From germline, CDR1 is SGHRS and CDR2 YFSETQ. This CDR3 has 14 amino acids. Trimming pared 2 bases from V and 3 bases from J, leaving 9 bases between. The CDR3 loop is CASSLEGIYNEQFF. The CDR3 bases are TGCGCCAGCAGCTTAGAAGGGATCTACAATGAGCAGTTCTTC.

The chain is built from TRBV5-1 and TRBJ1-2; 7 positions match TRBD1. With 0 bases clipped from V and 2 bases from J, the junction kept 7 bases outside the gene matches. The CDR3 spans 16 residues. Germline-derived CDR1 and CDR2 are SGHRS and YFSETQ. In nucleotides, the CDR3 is TGCGCCAGCAGCTTGGCCAGACAGGGTTTAAACTATGGCTACACCTTC. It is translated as CASSLARQGLNYGYTF.

Here the CDR3 DNA reads TGCGCCAGCAGCCTCGGTGGTGAAGCTTTCTTT. This gives the protein CASSLGGEAFF. The chain has TRBV5-1 and TRBJ1-1; D call uncertain. The CDR3 loop spans 11 amino acids. Germline values: CDR1 SGHRS, CDR2 YFSETQ. Trimming removed 4 bases from V and 7 bases from J, with 8 bases in between.

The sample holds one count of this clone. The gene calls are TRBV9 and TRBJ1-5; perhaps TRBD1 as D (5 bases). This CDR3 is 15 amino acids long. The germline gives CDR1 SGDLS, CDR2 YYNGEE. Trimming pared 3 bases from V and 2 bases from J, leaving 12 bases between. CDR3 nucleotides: TGTGCCAGCAGCGCTGGGGGGACGGGCAATCAGCCCCAGCATTTT. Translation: CASSAGGTGNQPQHF.

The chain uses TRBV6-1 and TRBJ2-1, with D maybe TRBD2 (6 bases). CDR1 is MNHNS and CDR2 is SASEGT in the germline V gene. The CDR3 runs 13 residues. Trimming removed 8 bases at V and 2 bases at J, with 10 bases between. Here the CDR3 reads CASRRRAYNEQFF. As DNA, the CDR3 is TGTGCCAGCCGGAGGAGGGCCTACAATGAGCAGTTCTTC.

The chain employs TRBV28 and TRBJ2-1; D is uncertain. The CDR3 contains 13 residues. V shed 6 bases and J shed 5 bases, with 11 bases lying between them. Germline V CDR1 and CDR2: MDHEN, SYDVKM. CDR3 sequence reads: CASSPTMHNEQFF. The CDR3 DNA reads TGTGCCAGCAGCCCAACTATGCACAATGAGCAGTTCTTC.

CDR3 protein: CASRPTSGYYEQYF. CDR3 bases: TGTGCCAGCAGGCCTACTAGCGGGTATTACGAGCAGTACTTC. This sequence joins TRBV6-1 and TRBJ2-7, with 9 bases that match TRBD2. This CDR3 region has 14 residues. Losses at the gene ends were 6 bases for V and 4 bases for J; bases not matched to a gene: 7. Germline CDR1 reads MNHNS; CDR2 reads SASEGT.

CDR3 region: CASSSQGADPASDTQYF. The CDR3 coding sequence is TGTGCCAGCAGCTCACAGGGGGCCGATCCTGCTTCAGATACGCAGTATTTT. The J gene is TRBJ2-3, the V gene TRBV2; 9 bases align to TRBD1. The germline V gene has CDR1 SNHLY and CDR2 FYNNEI. With V trimmed by 6 bases and J by 4 bases, 14 bases remained unmatched. This CDR3 comprises 17 residues.

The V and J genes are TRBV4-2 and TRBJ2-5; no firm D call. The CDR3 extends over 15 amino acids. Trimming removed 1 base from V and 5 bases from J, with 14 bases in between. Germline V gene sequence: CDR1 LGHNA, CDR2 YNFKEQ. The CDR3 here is CASSQGQTYPETQYF. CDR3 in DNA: TGTGCCAGCAGCCAAGGGCAAACCTACCCGGAGACCCAGTACTTC.

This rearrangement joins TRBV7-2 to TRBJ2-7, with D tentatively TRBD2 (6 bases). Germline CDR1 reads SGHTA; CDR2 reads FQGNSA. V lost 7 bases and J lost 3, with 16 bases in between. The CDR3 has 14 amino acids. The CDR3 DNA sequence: TGTGCCAGCAACGGAGGACTACACTACTACGAGCAGTACTTC. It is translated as CASNGGLHYYEQYF.

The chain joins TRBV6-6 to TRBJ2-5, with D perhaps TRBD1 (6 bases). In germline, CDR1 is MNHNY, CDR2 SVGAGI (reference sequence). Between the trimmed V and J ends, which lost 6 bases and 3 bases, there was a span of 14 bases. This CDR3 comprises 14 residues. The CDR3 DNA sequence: TGTGCCAGCAGCCCAACCACAGGGAAAGAGACCCAGTACTTC. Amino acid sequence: CASSPTTGKETQYF.

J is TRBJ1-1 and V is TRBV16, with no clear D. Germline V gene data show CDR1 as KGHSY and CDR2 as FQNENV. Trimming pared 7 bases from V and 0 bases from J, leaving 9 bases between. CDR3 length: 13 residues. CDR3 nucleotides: TGTGCCAGCATTGGTAATATGAACACTGAAGCTTTCTTT. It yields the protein CASIGNMNTEAFF.

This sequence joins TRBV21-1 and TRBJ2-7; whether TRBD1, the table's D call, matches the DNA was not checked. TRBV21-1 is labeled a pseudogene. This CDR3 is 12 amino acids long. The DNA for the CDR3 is TGTGCCAGCAGCTCCCCCAGGTACGAGCAGTACTTC. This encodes CASSSPRYEQYF.

CDR3 DNA sequence: TGTGCCAGCAGTTCCCCGGCGGCGGGAGTCACAGAGACCCAGTACTTC. This sequence encodes CASSSPAAGVTETQYF. The chain links TRBV28 to TRBJ2-5, with 7 bases identical to TRBD2. V trimming: 4 bases; J trimming: 4 bases; junction bases outside the gene matches: 12. There are 16 residues in the CDR3. Germline V lookup: CDR1 MDHEN, CDR2 SYDVKM.

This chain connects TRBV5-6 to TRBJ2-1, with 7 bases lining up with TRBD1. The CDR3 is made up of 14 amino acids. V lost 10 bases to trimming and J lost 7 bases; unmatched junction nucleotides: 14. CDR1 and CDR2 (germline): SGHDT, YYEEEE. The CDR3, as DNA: TGTGCCTCCAGCTTAGAGACAGGGAAAAATGAGCAGTTCTTC. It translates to CASSLETGKNEQFF.

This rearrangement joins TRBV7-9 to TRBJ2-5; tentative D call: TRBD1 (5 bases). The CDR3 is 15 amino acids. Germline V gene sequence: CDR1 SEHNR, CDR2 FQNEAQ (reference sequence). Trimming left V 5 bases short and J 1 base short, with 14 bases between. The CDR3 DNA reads TGTGCCAGCAGCCCATTCCCTAGGGGCCAAGAGACCCAGTACTTC. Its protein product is CASSPFPRGQETQYF.

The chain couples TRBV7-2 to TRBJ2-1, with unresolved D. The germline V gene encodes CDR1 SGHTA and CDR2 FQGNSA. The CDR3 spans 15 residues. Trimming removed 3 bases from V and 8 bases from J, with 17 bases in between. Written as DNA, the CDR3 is TGTGCCAGCAGCTTCTCCACTTTAGGAGTCTATGAGCAGTTCTTC. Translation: CASSFSTLGVYEQFF. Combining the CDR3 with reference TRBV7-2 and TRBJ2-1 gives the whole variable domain GAGVSQSPSNKVTEKGKDVELRCDPISGHTALYWYRQSLGQGLEFLIYFQGNSAPDKSGLPSDRFSAERTGGSVSTLTIQRTQQEDSAVYLCASSFSTLGVYEQFFGPGTRLTVL.

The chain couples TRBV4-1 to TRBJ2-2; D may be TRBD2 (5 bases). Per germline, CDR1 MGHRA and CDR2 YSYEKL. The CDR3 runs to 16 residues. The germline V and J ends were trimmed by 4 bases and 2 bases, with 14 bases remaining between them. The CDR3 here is CASSPQEEGNTGELFF. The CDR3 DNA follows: TGCGCCAGCAGCCCCCAAGAAGAGGGTAACACCGGGGAGCTGTTTTTT.

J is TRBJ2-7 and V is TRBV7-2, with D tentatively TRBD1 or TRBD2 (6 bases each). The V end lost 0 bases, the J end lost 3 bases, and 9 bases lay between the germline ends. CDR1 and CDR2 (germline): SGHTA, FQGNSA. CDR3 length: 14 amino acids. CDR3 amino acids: CASSLAGGGYEQYF. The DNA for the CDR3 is TGTGCCAGCAGCTTAGCCGGAGGGGGCTACGAGCAGTACTTC.

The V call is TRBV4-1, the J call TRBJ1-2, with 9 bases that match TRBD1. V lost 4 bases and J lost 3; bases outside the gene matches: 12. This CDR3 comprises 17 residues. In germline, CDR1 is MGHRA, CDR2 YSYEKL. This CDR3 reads CASSLVVQGAFDYGYTF. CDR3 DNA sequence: TGCGCCAGCAGCCTCGTAGTACAGGGGGCGTTTGACTATGGCTACACCTTC.

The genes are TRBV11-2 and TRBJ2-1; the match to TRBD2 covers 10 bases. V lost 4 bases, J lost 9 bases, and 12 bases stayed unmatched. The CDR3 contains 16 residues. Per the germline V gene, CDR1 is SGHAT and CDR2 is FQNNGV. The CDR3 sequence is CASSSRTSGSRGEQFF. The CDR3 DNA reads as TGTGCCAGCAGCTCCCGGACTAGCGGATCCAGGGGTGAGCAGTTCTTC.

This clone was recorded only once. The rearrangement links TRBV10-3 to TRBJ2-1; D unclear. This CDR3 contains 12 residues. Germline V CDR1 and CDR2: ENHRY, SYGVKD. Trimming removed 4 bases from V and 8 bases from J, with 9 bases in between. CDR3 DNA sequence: TGTGCCATCAGTGTGCCCGGTTATGAGCAGTTCTTC. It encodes CAISVPGYEQFF.

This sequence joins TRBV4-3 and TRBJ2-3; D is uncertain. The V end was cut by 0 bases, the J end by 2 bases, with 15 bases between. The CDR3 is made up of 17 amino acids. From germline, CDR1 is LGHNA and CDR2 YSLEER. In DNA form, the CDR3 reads TGCGCCAGCAGCCAAGATTGGCGCGGCCCCTCCACAGATACGCAGTATTTT. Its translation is CASSQDWRGPSTDTQYF.

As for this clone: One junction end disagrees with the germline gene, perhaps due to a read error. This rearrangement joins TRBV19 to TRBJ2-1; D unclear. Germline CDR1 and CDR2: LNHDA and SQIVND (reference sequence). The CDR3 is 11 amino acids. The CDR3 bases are TGTGCCAGTAGTTGGAACGCTGAGAAGCTCTTC. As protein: CASSWNAEKLF.